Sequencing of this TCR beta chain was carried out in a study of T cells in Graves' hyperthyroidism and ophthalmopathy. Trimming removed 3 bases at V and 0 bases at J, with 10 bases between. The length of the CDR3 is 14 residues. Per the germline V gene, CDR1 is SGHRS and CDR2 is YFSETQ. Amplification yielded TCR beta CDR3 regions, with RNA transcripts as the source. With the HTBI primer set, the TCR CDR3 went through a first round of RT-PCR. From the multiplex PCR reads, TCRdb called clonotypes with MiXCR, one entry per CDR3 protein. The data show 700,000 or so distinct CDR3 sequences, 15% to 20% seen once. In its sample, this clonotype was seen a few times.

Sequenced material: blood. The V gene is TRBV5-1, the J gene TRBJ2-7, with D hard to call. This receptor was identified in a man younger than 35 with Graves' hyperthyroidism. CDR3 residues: CASSSYLTSYEQYF. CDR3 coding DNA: TGCGCCAGCAGCTCCTACCTGACCTCCTACGAGCAGTACTTC.